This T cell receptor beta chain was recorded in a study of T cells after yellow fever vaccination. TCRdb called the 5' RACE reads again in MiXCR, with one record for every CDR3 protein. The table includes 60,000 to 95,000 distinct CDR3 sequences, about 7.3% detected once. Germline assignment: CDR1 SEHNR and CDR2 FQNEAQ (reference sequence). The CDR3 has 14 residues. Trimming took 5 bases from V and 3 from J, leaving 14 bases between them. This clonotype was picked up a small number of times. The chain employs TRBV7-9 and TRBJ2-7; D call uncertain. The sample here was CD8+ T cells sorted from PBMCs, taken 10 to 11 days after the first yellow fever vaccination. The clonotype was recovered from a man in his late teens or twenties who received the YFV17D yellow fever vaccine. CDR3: CASSPEAEYYEQYF. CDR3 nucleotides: TGTGCCAGCAGCCCAGAAGCTGAATACTACGAGCAGTACTTC.